The 19 T cell receptor beta chains presented below share a single source sample, sequenced in a study of T cell clonotyping in hematopoietic cell transplantation (dated by TCRdb to about 2021). This specimen's time point label, per the study, means: 30 days after allo-HCT. Libraries came from the immunoSEQ multiplex PCR assay. TCRdb re-hosts the immuneACCESS table, in-frame sequences only. Its copies lack some clones; in the studies checked, an unresolved V gene accounts for under half of them, and the cause for the rest is not known. This sample comprises around 14,000 clones, around 94% of them detected only once. The top ten hold 4.5% of the sample. The sequencing used PBMCs, collected 30 days after allogeneic stem cell transplant. Receptor source: a male patient in his sixties or seventies who had an allogeneic stem cell transplant from an unrelated donor, so the T cells may come from the graft donor. Some clones in this sample may be carry-over from other donors' samples.

The chain combines TRBV5-1 with TRBJ1-2; 7 positions match TRBD1. The CDR3 has 15 amino acids. The germline CDR1 and CDR2 sequences are SGHRS and YFSETQ. V shed 1 base, J shed 3 bases, and the junction held 6 bases outside the gene matches. This chain's CDR3 is CASSLSGRGDYGYTF. The CDR3 nucleotides are TGCGCCAGCAGCTTGAGCGGCAGGGGGGACTATGGCTACACCTTC.

V and J are TRBV6-6 and TRBJ1-5, with TRBD1 matching over 9 bases. Trimming at V came to 5 bases and at J to 5 bases, leaving 4 bases not matched to a gene. Germline V gives CDR1 MNHNY, CDR2 SVGAGI (reference sequence). This CDR3 has 14 amino acids. The CDR3 bases are TGTGCCAGCAGTGGACAGGGGAGGGATCAGCCCCAGCATTTT. Translated: CASSGQGRDQPQHF.

The chain combines TRBV11-1 with TRBJ2-2, with TRBD1 as a possible D gene (5 bases). The CDR3 is 16 residues long. Deletions cut 1 base from V and 1 base from J, with 10 bases between. Germline CDR1 and CDR2: SGHAT and FQDESV (reference sequence). CDR3 DNA: TGTGCCAGCAGCTTAGGCAGGGCCCTGAACACCGGGGAGCTGTTTTTT. Amino acid sequence: CASSLGRALNTGELFF. Together with reference TRBV11-1 and TRBJ2-2, the CDR3 gives the full variable domain: EAEVAQSPRYKITEKSQAVAFWCDPISGHATLYWYRQILGQGPELLVQFQDESVVDDSQLPKDRFSAERLKGVDSTLKIQPAELGDSAMYLCASSLGRALNTGELFFGEGSRLTVL.

Only one count was recorded for this clone. The chain couples TRBV19 to TRBJ1-5; TRBD1 agrees at 7 bases. CDR3 size: 14 residues. Germline-derived CDR1 and CDR2 are LNHDA and SQIVND (reference sequence). The ends lost 5 bases at V and 5 bases at J; junction bases unmatched: 6. The CDR3, as DNA: TGTGCCAGTAGTGAGGTAGGGACAGATCAGCCCCAGCATTTT. This translates into CASSEVGTDQPQHF. Drawing the rest from reference TRBV19 and TRBJ1-5, the complete variable domain is DGGITQSPKYLFRKEGQNVTLSCEQNLNHDAMYWYRQDPGQGLRLIYYSQIVNDFQKGDIAEGYSVSREKKESFPLTVTSAQKNPTAFYLCASSEVGTDQPQHFGDGTRLSIL.

The chain combines TRBV11-2 with TRBJ1-1, with D tentatively TRBD1 (5 bases). Trimming took off 3 bases at V and 1 base at J, with 9 bases between the two ends. Germline-derived CDR1 and CDR2 are SGHAT and FQNNGV. The CDR3 is made up of 14 amino acids. The CDR3 reads CASSFGTPNTEAFF. Written as DNA, the CDR3 is TGTGCCAGCAGCTTCGGGACGCCGAACACTGAAGCTTTCTTT.

The chain carries TRBV7-2 and TRBJ2-2, with 8 nucleotides matching TRBD1. J lost 9 bases, V lost 1 base, and 19 bases had no gene match. Germline V CDR1 and CDR2: SGHTA, FQGNSA. The CDR3 spans 19 residues. The DNA of the CDR3 is TGTGCCAGCAGCTTAGTATACTTCGCCTCGACGGGGACAGGCAGGGAGCTGTTTTTT. Protein product: CASSLVYFASTGTGRELFF.

The chain employs TRBV5-6 and TRBJ2-3; D perhaps matches TRBD2 (5 bases). The CDR3 contains 13 residues. Germline values: CDR1 SGHDT, CDR2 YYEEEE. V was pared by 1 base and J by 6 bases, with 9 bases between. The CDR3 region is CASSLWEPDTQYF. In DNA form, the CDR3 reads TGTGCCAGCAGCTTGTGGGAGCCGGATACGCAGTATTTT.

This chain uses TRBV7-2 with TRBJ2-2, with 7 nucleotides matching TRBD1. The V gene end was trimmed by 6 bases and the J gene end by 5 bases; junction bases not matched to a gene: 9. This CDR3 is 15 amino acids long. The germline V gene encodes CDR1 SGHTA and CDR2 FQGNSA. The CDR3 here is CASRPDRVGTGELFF. As DNA, the CDR3 is TGTGCCAGCAGACCTGACAGGGTTGGGACCGGGGAGCTGTTTTTT.

A single count supports this clone. The J gene is TRBJ2-1, the V gene TRBV4-2, with TRBD1 identical over 9 bases. Per the germline V gene, CDR1 is LGHNA and CDR2 is YNFKEQ. V gave up 2 bases and J gave up 4 bases; unmatched junction bases: 12. This CDR3 is 18 amino acids long. The CDR3 here is CASSQRVQTGTGYNEQFF. DNA for the CDR3: TGTGCCAGCAGCCAACGCGTACAAACCGGGACAGGGTACAATGAGCAGTTCTTC.

This clone was seen only once. The rearrangement joins TRBV6-5 to TRBJ1-2; D might be TRBD1 (6 bases). The CDR3 is made up of 14 amino acids. Germline V gives CDR1 MNHEY, CDR2 SVGAGI. Deletions cut 2 bases from V and 5 bases from J, with 12 bases between. The CDR3 region has the DNA TGTGCCAGCAGTTACAAAGGGGGTGAATATGGCTACACCTTC. Its translation is CASSYKGGEYGYTF.

The V and J genes are TRBV6-1 and TRBJ2-3, with 7 bases lining up with TRBD2. CDR3 length equals 13 residues. Germline V gene sequence: CDR1 MNHNS, CDR2 SASEGT. Trimming took 5 bases from V and 7 from J; bases not matched to a gene: 6. The DNA for the CDR3 is TGTGCCAGCAGTTCTTTTGGGACTAATACGCAGTATTTT. Protein product: CASSSFGTNTQYF.

The rearrangement uses TRBV9 and TRBJ2-5; TRBD1 might be the D (7 bases). The CDR3 is 14 amino acids. The germline V gene encodes CDR1 SGDLS and CDR2 YYNGEE. The germline V and J ends were trimmed by 3 bases and 5 bases, with 14 bases remaining between them. The CDR3, as DNA: TGTGCCAGCAGCGCTGGACAGGAGGGGGAGACCCAGTACTTC. It encodes CASSAGQEGETQYF.

The chain recombines TRBV5-6 with TRBJ2-7, with 7 positions matching TRBD1. Germline V gives CDR1 SGHDT, CDR2 YYEEEE. The CDR3 extends over 14 amino acids. Trimming took 4 bases from V and 3 from J; bases not matched to a gene: 7. CDR3 amino acids: CASSPGTGVYEQYF. CDR3 nucleotides: TGTGCCAGCAGCCCCGGTACAGGGGTCTACGAGCAGTACTTC.

The chain uses TRBV14 and TRBJ1-2; 9 bases fit TRBD1. The trim removed 0 bases at V and 5 bases at J, leaving 7 bases unmatched. The length of the CDR3 is 16 residues. Per the germline V gene, CDR1 is SGHDN and CDR2 is FVKESK. In DNA, the CDR3 is TGTGCCAGCAGCCAAGAAAAGGACAGGGGAACTTATGGCTACACCTTC. This gives the protein CASSQEKDRGTYGYTF.

The J gene is TRBJ1-4, the V gene TRBV2; 10 nucleotides agree with TRBD1. Trimming took 0 bases from V and 4 from J; bases not matched to a gene: 8. Looked up from germline, CDR1 is SNHLY and CDR2 is FYNNEI. This CDR3 has 18 amino acids. The CDR3, as DNA: TGTGCCAGCAGTGAAGCGCTTTCGGGGACAGGGGTTAATGAAAAACTGTTTTTT. Amino acids: CASSEALSGTGVNEKLFF. The variable domain in full, with the rest retrieved from reference TRBV2 and TRBJ1-4, is EPEVTQTPSHQVTQMGQEVILRCVPISNHLYFYWYRQILGQKVEFLVSFYNNEISEKSEIFDDQFSVERPDGSNFTLKIRSTKLEDSAMYFCASSEALSGTGVNEKLFFGSGTQLSVL.

This clone was counted once. The V gene is TRBV19, the J gene TRBJ2-7, with 8 bases fitting TRBD1. CDR3 length equals 14 residues. Germline assignment: CDR1 LNHDA and CDR2 SQIVND (reference sequence). Trimming at V came to 3 bases and at J to 5 bases, leaving 6 bases not matched to a gene. The CDR3 is CASSIGQGINEQYF. The DNA for the CDR3 is TGTGCCAGTAGTATCGGACAGGGTATTAACGAGCAGTACTTC. The full variable domain, completed using reference TRBV19 and TRBJ2-7, is DGGITQSPKYLFRKEGQNVTLSCEQNLNHDAMYWYRQDPGQGLRLIYYSQIVNDFQKGDIAEGYSVSREKKESFPLTVTSAQKNPTAFYLCASSIGQGINEQYFGPGTRLTVT.

This clone was seen more than once but under ten times. The chain is built from TRBV16 and TRBJ2-3; 8 positions agree with TRBD1. V shed 4 bases, J shed 4 bases, and the junction held 1 base outside the gene matches. The CDR3 covers 13 residues. Germline-derived CDR1 and CDR2 are KGHSY and FQNENV. The CDR3 loop reads CASSLRGPDTQYF. As DNA, the CDR3 is TGTGCCAGCAGCCTCAGGGGGCCAGATACGCAGTATTTT.

This chain links TRBV15 with TRBJ2-7; D not certain. V was clipped by 1 base and J by 5 bases, with 15 bases between them. Germline lookup yields CDR1 LNHNV and CDR2 YYDKDF (reference sequence). This CDR3 has 15 amino acids. The CDR3 DNA sequence: TGTGCCACCAGCAGAGTGTCAGTGAGCATCCACGAGCAGTACTTC. Amino acid sequence: CATSRVSVSIHEQYF.

V gene TRBV7-3 combines with J gene TRBJ2-1; D possibly matches TRBD1 or TRBD2 (5 bases each). V was trimmed by 4 bases and J by 7 bases, leaving 17 bases between them. From germline, CDR1 is SGHTA and CDR2 FQGTGA. The CDR3 contains 15 residues. CDR3 loop: CASSSGTHPGNEQFF. In DNA, the CDR3 is TGTGCCAGCAGCTCCGGGACCCACCCAGGGAATGAGCAGTTCTTC.